This TCR beta chain stems from a study of cytomegalovirus exposure and HLA in healthy donors. Study context: Assignment to the Caucasian-associated ancestry cluster applied to around 76% of the approximately 370 genotyped donors.

Study-level results: Reported findings show TCR beta sequences accurately forecast HLA-A and HLA-B alleles in most subjects. A likely sequencing artifact accounted for one observed cluster of highly shared sequence variants.

Vbeta (60) and Jbeta (13) primers were used in the PCR. Data came from immunoSEQ multiplex PCR; TCRdb stores just in-frame clones and leaves some out. The sample lists about 93,000 clones, around 81% occurring once. In the case of this clone: The antigen is not known.

Germline lookup yields CDR1 ENHRY and CDR2 SYGVKD. With V trimmed by 8 bases and J by 1 base, 4 bases remained unmatched. CDR3 length: 14 amino acids. The sample consisted of PBMCs. This receptor was obtained from a man younger than 45 in good health and CMV-seronegative. V and J are TRBV10-3 and TRBJ2-7; 11 bases match TRBD2. Here the CDR3 reads CAIRRTSGSYEQYF. Here the CDR3 DNA reads TGTGCCATCCGTAGGACTAGCGGGTCCTACGAGCAGTACTTC.